This TCR beta chain was recorded in a study of radiation and T cells in renal cell carcinoma. Study results and limitations: Baseline intratumoral clonotype presence is unknown without pretreatment biopsies. In blood, top tumor clones expanded by 2 weeks, shrinking by 4.

The time point: blood 4 weeks post-SBRT, at nephrectomy. Indicated treatment: 15 Gy SBRT to primary tumor, nephrectomy 4 weeks later. Nephrectomy followed 15 Gy stereotactic body radiation by 4 weeks. This renal cell carcinoma was of the clear cell type. In germline, CDR1 is SEHNR, CDR2 FQNEAQ (reference sequence). The V end was cut by 6 bases, the J end by 2 bases, with 19 bases between. The CDR3 extends over 16 amino acids. Concerning this clone: Its antigen is undetermined.

Repertoires were generated with immunoSEQ multiplex PCR, while TCRdb's copy carries only in-frame clones and drops some. The sample yields around 74,000 clones, roughly 80% seen once. This clonotype was obtained from a woman in her sixties or seventies with renal cell carcinoma. The specimen was blood, collected from a patient whose treatment included radiotherapy and nephrectomy. The V call is TRBV7-9, the J call TRBJ1-1; perhaps TRBD1 as D (5 bases). CDR3 loop: CASRGEGAWSNTEAFF. Written as DNA, the CDR3 is TGTGCCAGCAGAGGTGAAGGGGCTTGGAGCAACACTGAAGCTTTCTTT.